These 3 T cell receptor beta chains were sequenced from one sample in a study of post-analysis software for immune sequencing data. Whole-study findings and limits: In patients, TRBV5-6, TRBV5-1 and TRBV20-1 belonged to five TRBV segments found more frequently than in controls.

Libraries were made from TCR beta cDNA, and they carried unique molecular identifiers. From the PCR reads, TCRdb called clonotypes with MiXCR, one entry per CDR3 protein. The sample carries fewer than 900,000 distinct CDR3 sequences, under 60% recorded once. For these receptors, no antigen is known. The sample comprised blood. Every receptor here comes from a girl under 18 with multiple sclerosis.

This clonotype occurred a few times. The V and J genes are TRBV12-3 or TRBV12-4 and TRBJ2-7; D could derive from TRBD1 or TRBD2 (7 bases each). The CDR3 loop spans 14 amino acids. V was cut by 4 bases and J by 6 bases, with 16 bases left in between. The CDR3 region is CASSYQGGISEQYF. The CDR3 coding sequence is TGTGCCAGCAGTTATCAGGGGGGGATCAGCGAGCAGTACTTC.

This clonotype was counted a single time. J is TRBJ1-1 and V is TRBV27; D is unclear. The V and J ends lost 2 bases and 2 bases respectively, with 9 bases between them. CDR3 length: 14 residues. CDR1 and CDR2 (germline): MNHEY, SMNVEV (reference sequence). The CDR3 protein is CASSLNDGNTEAFF. The CDR3 DNA reads as TGTGCCAGCAGTTTAAACGATGGTAACACTGAAGCTTTCTTT.

DNA for the CDR3: TGTGCCAGCAGTTACTCATCGAGATACACCGGGGAGCTGTTTTTT. Amino acids: CASSYSSRYTGELFF. The rearrangement links TRBV6-5 to TRBJ2-2; D remains ambiguous. Trimming pared 0 bases from V and 3 bases from J, leaving 8 bases between. The CDR3 is 15 amino acids. Germline values: CDR1 MNHEY, CDR2 SVGAGI.